Each of the 22 T cell receptor beta chains below was sequenced from the same sample in a study of naive and memory T cell subsets. An oligonucleotide containing a UMI was ligated to the 3' end of TCR cDNA. Four PCR rounds used nested alpha and beta constant region primers plus the SP2 primer. TCRdb fed the 5' RACE reads into MiXCR, producing one record per CDR3 protein. Of around 56,000 distinct CDR3 sequences in the sample, over 6% were seen once. These receptors all come from a female donor in good health.

About this clonotype itself: At one end, the junction sequence differs from germline, possibly due to a read error. The chain couples TRBV7-2 to TRBJ1-2, with 10 bases matching TRBD1. The CDR3 runs to 18 residues. Germline V gene lookup returns CDR1 SGHTA and CDR2 FQGNSA. CDR3 residues: CASSLFPFLRQGAYGDTF. The DNA of the CDR3 is TGTGCCAGCAGCTTGTTCCCCTTTCTTCGACAGGGGGCCTATGGCGACACCTTC.

This clonotype was detected many times. CDR3 sequence reads: CASSSDVITGYTF. CDR3 coding DNA: TGTGCCAGCAGCTCTGACGTCATTACGGGCTACACCTTC. This chain joins TRBV7-2 and TRBJ1-2; D gene ambiguous. The CDR3 runs 13 residues. CDR1 SGHTA and CDR2 FQGNSA come from the germline V gene. V shed 4 bases and J shed 8 bases, with 14 bases lying between them.

This clonotype was recorded many times. CDR3 bases: TGCGCCAGCAGCTCGGACGGAATAAGCAATTCACCCCTCCACTTT. Its protein product is CASSSDGISNSPLHF. The chain is built from TRBV5-1 and TRBJ1-6; unclear D gene. CDR1 SGHRS and CDR2 YFSETQ come from the germline V gene. V shed 3 bases and J shed 7 bases, with 14 bases lying between them. CDR3 length: 15 residues.

This clonotype was picked up many times. The chain joins TRBV7-2 to TRBJ2-5; 9 nucleotides match TRBD2. CDR1 and CDR2 (germline): SGHTA, FQGNSA. This CDR3 region has 17 residues. The V gene end was trimmed by 5 bases and the J gene end by 2 bases; junction bases not matched to a gene: 12. Here the CDR3 reads CASSTSPARGGQETQYF. CDR3 nucleotide sequence: TGTGCCAGCAGCACCTCCCCAGCGCGGGGGGGTCAAGAGACCCAGTACTTC.

This chain connects TRBV9 to TRBJ2-5; 7 bases agree with TRBD2. Trimming took 1 base from V and 2 from J; bases not matched to a gene: 5. CDR3 length: 15 residues. Germline assignment: CDR1 SGDLS and CDR2 YYNGEE. The CDR3 sequence is CASSVNPAGQETQYF. The CDR3 nucleotides are TGTGCCAGCAGCGTAAATCCAGCGGGGCAAGAGACCCAGTACTTC.

The chain combines TRBV3-1 with TRBJ1-1; 8 nucleotides match TRBD1. This CDR3 comprises 11 residues. Looked up from germline, CDR1 is LGHDT and CDR2 is YNNKEL (reference sequence). After removal of 4 bases from V and 10 bases from J, the junction contained 2 bases not matched to a gene. The CDR3 spells CASSPGQGAFF. Here the CDR3 DNA reads TGTGCCAGCAGCCCCGGACAGGGAGCTTTCTTT.

In this sample, this clonotype turned up a few times. The rearrangement links TRBV19 to TRBJ1-6; D not resolved. This CDR3 has 16 residues. Germline lookup yields CDR1 LNHDA and CDR2 SQIVND (reference sequence). V dropped 4 bases and J dropped 7 bases, with 17 bases sitting between them. CDR3 DNA: TGTGCCAGTAGTACCACGCGGACGGGTGGAAATTCACCCCTCCACTTT. Translation gives CASSTTRTGGNSPLHF.

This clonotype was seen a handful of times. This chain connects TRBV5-1 to TRBJ2-3; TRBD2 agrees at 9 bases. V dropped 0 bases and J dropped 2; count of bases not matched to a gene: 4. This CDR3 spans 16 amino acids. The germline gives CDR1 SGHRS, CDR2 YFSETQ. CDR3 sequence: CASSLGSSGATDTQYF. The CDR3 DNA is TGCGCCAGCAGCTTGGGCTCTAGCGGGGCCACAGATACGCAGTATTTT.

This clonotype was observed a few times. The V call is TRBV6-5, the J call TRBJ2-3; 12 bases line up with TRBD2. Trimming took 6 bases from V and 6 from J; bases not matched to a gene: 7. This CDR3 comprises 15 residues. Germline V lookup: CDR1 MNHEY, CDR2 SVGAGI. The CDR3 DNA reads as TGTGCCAGCAGCTCGGCTAGCGGGGGGGTGGATACGCAGTATTTT. It encodes CASSSASGGVDTQYF.

This clonotype was seen many times. The V and J genes are TRBV7-2 and TRBJ2-3; D is undetermined. In germline, CDR1 is SGHTA, CDR2 FQGNSA. V shed 1 base and J shed 0 bases, with 8 bases lying between them. There are 15 residues in the CDR3. The CDR3 DNA sequence: TGTGCCAGCAGCTTAGGGGTGACTAGCACAGATACGCAGTATTTT. Encoded protein: CASSLGVTSTDTQYF.

The J gene is TRBJ2-3, the V gene TRBV7-2; D remains ambiguous. This CDR3 region has 16 residues. Trimming stripped 1 base from V and 2 bases from J, with 13 bases between. From germline, CDR1 is SGHTA and CDR2 FQGNSA. The DNA for the CDR3 is TGTGCCAGCAGCTTAGATAGGTACAGCCCCACAGATACGCAGTATTTT. Protein sequence: CASSLDRYSPTDTQYF.

This clonotype has more than one count but fewer than ten. The chain has TRBV5-4 and TRBJ2-2; weak D call: TRBD1 (6 bases). The CDR3 loop spans 16 amino acids. Germline loops: CDR1 SGHNT, CDR2 YYREEE (reference sequence). Trimming pared 0 bases from V and 4 bases from J, leaving 13 bases between. This CDR3 reads CASSLGDTLSTGELFF. CDR3 sequence (DNA): TGTGCCAGCAGCTTGGGGGACACCCTCAGCACCGGGGAGCTGTTTTTT.

This clonotype came up many times. This chain links TRBV9 with TRBJ2-3, with a possible D match to TRBD2 (6 bases). Germline V gives CDR1 SGDLS, CDR2 YYNGEE. The CDR3 runs to 16 residues. V dropped 0 bases and J dropped 0 bases, with 11 bases sitting between them. Here the CDR3 DNA reads TGTGCCAGCAGCGTAGGTGTGGGGGGTAGCACAGATACGCAGTATTTT. Its translation: CASSVGVGGSTDTQYF.

This clonotype was observed a few times. The chain employs TRBV13 and TRBJ2-1; TRBD1 aligns across 7 bases. This CDR3 comprises 15 residues. CDR1 is PRHDT, CDR2 FYEKMQ, per germline (reference sequence). V trimming: 5 bases; J trimming: 6 bases; junction bases outside the gene matches: 10. In nucleotides, the CDR3 is TGTGCCAGCAGCCGAACATCGAGGGGGCTCAATGAGCAGTTCTTC. Residues: CASSRTSRGLNEQFF. The variable domain in full, with the rest retrieved from reference TRBV13 and TRBJ2-1, is AAGVIQSPRHLIKEKRETATLKCYPIPRHDTVYWYQQGPGQDPQFLISFYEKMQSDKGSIPDRFSAQQFSDYHSELNMSSLELGDSALYFCASSRTSRGLNEQFFGPGTRLTVL.

This clonotype was counted a few times. The V gene is TRBV4-1, the J gene TRBJ2-7; the match to TRBD2 covers 8 bases. CDR3 length equals 16 residues. J gave up 1 base and V 1 base, and 6 bases lay outside the gene matches. Per germline, CDR1 MGHRA and CDR2 YSYEKL. CDR3 sequence: CASSQGSLAASYEQYF. The CDR3, as DNA: TGCGCCAGCAGCCAAGGTTCACTAGCGGCTTCCTACGAGCAGTACTTC.

The chain has TRBV29-1 and TRBJ2-1, with no clear D. The CDR3 extends over 14 amino acids. Germline V gene lookup returns CDR1 SQVTM and CDR2 ANQGSEA. V was trimmed by 3 bases and J by 6 bases, leaving 15 bases between them. The DNA of the CDR3 is TGCAGCGTTGATACCCCCTACAGAGGCAATGAGCAGTTCTTC. Amino acid sequence: CSVDTPYRGNEQFF.

The table lists this clonotype with a few counts. V is TRBV19 and J is TRBJ2-4; D may be TRBD1 or TRBD2 (5 bases each). The V gene lost 7 bases and the J gene lost 10 bases, with 23 bases spanning the gap. Per the germline V gene, CDR1 is LNHDA and CDR2 is SQIVND (reference sequence). This CDR3 region has 15 residues. The CDR3 loop reads CASNPGRGRNSIQYF. The CDR3 DNA reads as TGTGCCAGTAATCCCGGACGGGGACGTAATTCAATTCAGTACTTC.

This clonotype occurred a few times. This chain joins TRBV25-1 and TRBJ2-3; D gene uncertain. Germline CDR1 and CDR2: MGHDK and SYGVNS. Trimming shortened V by 2 bases and J by 5 bases, and 8 bases separated the two germline ends. There are 13 residues in the CDR3. CDR3 bases: TGTGCCAGCAGTGAAGGTGTGGGAGATACGCAGTATTTT. Translating gives CASSEGVGDTQYF.

This clonotype was observed many times. The chain employs TRBV20-1 and TRBJ2-3; D gene uncertain. Germline assignment: CDR1 DFQATT and CDR2 SNEGSKA (reference sequence). Trimming shortened V by 3 bases and J by 5 bases, and 6 bases separated the two germline ends. This CDR3 region has 11 residues. CDR3 region: CSARSLDTQYF. The DNA of the CDR3 is TGCAGTGCTAGGAGTTTAGATACGCAGTATTTT.

This clonotype was seen repeatedly, ten times or more. The chain joins TRBV18 to TRBJ1-4, with a possible D match to TRBD1 (5 bases). Trimming took 3 bases from V and 4 from J, leaving 15 bases between them. The CDR3 has 16 amino acids. Germline V gives CDR1 KGHSH, CDR2 LQKENI. CDR3 protein: CASSPRQHSFNEKLFF. The CDR3 coding sequence is TGTGCCAGCTCACCCCGACAGCACTCTTTTAATGAAAAACTGTTTTTT.

This clonotype was observed a handful of times. The V call is TRBV18, the J call TRBJ1-6; D perhaps matches TRBD1 (5 bases). With 7 bases removed from V and 4 bases from J, the gap between germline ends came to 17 bases. CDR1 KGHSH and CDR2 LQKENI come from the germline V gene. The CDR3 consists of 16 residues. DNA of the CDR3: TGTGCCAGCTTGAAGGTCCGGGACGGGTATAATTCACCCCTCCACTTT. It is translated as CASLKVRDGYNSPLHF.

The gene calls are TRBV24-1 and TRBJ2-1, with 15 positions matching TRBD2. Germline lookup yields CDR1 KGHDR and CDR2 SFDVKD. The CDR3 is 19 residues long. With V trimmed by 3 bases and J by 8 bases, 13 bases remained unmatched. CDR3 in DNA: TGTGCCACCAGTGATCCCCCACCGGGACTAGCGGGGGGCAGGGATGAGCAGTTCTTC. Amino acid sequence: CATSDPPPGLAGGRDEQFF.